This TCR beta chain originates from a study of beta chain features in type 1 diabetes. The germline V gene encodes CDR1 LNHNV and CDR2 YYDKDF (reference sequence). The length of the CDR3 is 16 residues. V shed 6 bases and J 2 bases; nucleotides not matched to a gene: 10. Only a few counts were recorded for this clone. Sequenced material consisted of expressed TCRB transcripts (all of the isolated RNA was reverse transcribed). Clones were sequenced by immunoSEQ multiplex PCR, and TCRdb holds only the in-frame ones, with some missing. Among roughly 400,000 clones listed, about 16% were seen once. J is TRBJ2-7 and V is TRBV15, with 10 bases aligning to TRBD2. This TCR was sampled from a woman aged 18-35 years in good health. Sequencing was done on a sample of naive CD4+ T cells from blood. In nucleotides, the CDR3 is TGTGCCACCAGGAGGGCCAGCGGGAGGGAAGCCTACGAGCAGTACTTC. This codes for CATRRASGREAYEQYF. Drawing the rest from reference TRBV15 and TRBJ2-7, the complete variable domain is DAMVIQNPRYQVTQFGKPVTLSCSQTLNHNVMYWYQQKSSQAPKLLFHYYDKDFNNEADTPDNFQSRRPNTSFCFLDIRSPGLGDTAMYLCATRRASGREAYEQYFGPGTRLTVT.